The 13 T cell receptor beta chains below all came from one sample that was sequenced in a study of cytomegalovirus exposure and HLA in healthy donors (dated by TCRdb to 2017 to 2019). Receptor amplification or capture employed the immunoSEQ multiplex PCR assay. A mixture of 60 forward primers for TCR Vbeta segments and 13 reverse primers for TCR Jbeta segments was used in the multiplex PCR. What TCRdb holds here is the immuneACCESS table cut down to in-frame rearrangements. Part of the clones is not present; checked against another copy, under half of the missing clones reflect an unresolved V gene, and the others are unexplained. Across this sample there are around 150,000 clones, with 80% seen only once. The top ten hold about 4.4% of the sample. The specimen was PBMCs. The receptors were sampled from a young man in good health.

V is TRBV7-9 and J is TRBJ2-2; TRBD2 aligns across 9 bases. CDR3 length equals 17 residues. After removal of 5 bases from V and 4 bases from J, the junction contained 11 bases not matched to a gene. The germline gives CDR1 SEHNR, CDR2 FQNEAQ (reference sequence). CDR3 protein: CASSAGLAGSGTGELFF. CDR3 bases: TGTGCCAGCAGCGCGGGACTAGCCGGGAGTGGCACCGGGGAGCTGTTTTTT.

In this sample, this clone turned up many times. Different DNA sequences within this sample yield the same CDR3. The chain has TRBV19 and TRBJ1-3, with 7 bases that match TRBD1. The CDR3 sequence is 17 residues long. The V gene's germline CDR1 is LNHDA and CDR2 SQIVND (reference sequence). Trimming cost V 5 bases and J 0 bases; bases outside gene matches: 10. The CDR3 loop reads CASSSPGTADSGNTIYF. The DNA for the CDR3 is TGTGCCAGTAGTTCACCCGGGACAGCCGACTCTGGAAACACCATATATTTT.

The gene calls are TRBV14 and TRBJ2-5; the D is unclear. V lost 1 base to trimming and J lost 1 base, with 4 bases between them. Germline lookup yields CDR1 SGHDN and CDR2 FVKESK. This CDR3 has 13 amino acids. The CDR3 loop is CASSQVVQETQYF. Written as DNA, the CDR3 is TGTGCCAGCAGCCAAGTCGTCCAAGAGACCCAGTACTTC.

The rearrangement links TRBV30 to TRBJ2-7, with 8 nucleotides matching TRBD2. V shed 3 bases and J 5 bases; nucleotides not matched to a gene: 6. CDR1 is GTSNPN, CDR2 SVGIG, per germline (reference sequence). This CDR3 region has 13 residues. The CDR3 DNA sequence: TGTGCCTGGAGCCCGGGGGGGTTTCACGAGCAGTACTTC. Translating gives CAWSPGGFHEQYF.

This clone was seen only a few times. This sequence joins TRBV19 and TRBJ2-1; weak D call: TRBD2 (5 bases). CDR1 LNHDA and CDR2 SQIVND come from the germline V gene (reference sequence). Trimming stripped 4 bases from V and 0 bases from J, with 10 bases between. The CDR3 loop spans 15 amino acids. CDR3 sequence reads: CASSTTSSSYNEQFF. The CDR3 DNA follows: TGTGCCAGTAGTACCACTAGTTCCTCCTACAATGAGCAGTTCTTC.

CDR3 nucleotides: TGTGCCAGCAGCCGACGACAGGGGGCTGAGGGGACCCAGTACTTC. Its translation: CASSRRQGAEGTQYF. The rearrangement uses TRBV27 and TRBJ2-5; 10 bases are a match to TRBD1. Trimming removed 6 bases from V and 7 bases from J; junction bases left unmatched: 11. This CDR3 is built from 15 residues. CDR1 MNHEY and CDR2 SMNVEV come from the germline V gene (reference sequence).

This chain uses TRBV6-4 with TRBJ2-2; 7 positions agree with TRBD2. The CDR3 runs 16 residues. The germline CDR1 and CDR2 sequences are MRHNA and SNTAGT. Trimming at V came to 7 bases and at J to 4 bases, leaving 12 bases not matched to a gene. This CDR3 is CASTLRPGGSTGELFF. The CDR3 DNA reads as TGTGCCAGCACTCTACGTCCGGGGGGATCCACCGGGGAGCTGTTTTTT.

The chain links TRBV27 to TRBJ2-7, with D possibly TRBD1 on 8 matching bases. V lost 4 bases and J lost 4, with 17 bases in between. Germline CDR1 MNHEY, CDR2 SMNVEV (reference sequence). The CDR3 runs to 15 residues. The DNA of the CDR3 is TGTGCCAGCAGTTCACACAGGGGGGGACCTTACGAGCAGTACTTC. This gives the protein CASSSHRGGPYEQYF.

The chain couples TRBV18 to TRBJ2-7; TRBD1 aligns across 8 bases. V lost 0 bases, J lost 2 bases, and 3 bases stayed unmatched. CDR3 length: 15 residues. Germline CDR1 and CDR2: KGHSH and LQKENI. Written as DNA, the CDR3 is TGTGCCAGCTCACCACCCCTGACAGGGGCCTACGAGCAGTACTTC. This encodes CASSPPLTGAYEQYF. Using reference TRBV18 and TRBJ2-7 for the parts outside the CDR3, the full variable domain is NAGVMQNPRHLVRRRGQEARLRCSPMKGHSHVYWYRQLPEEGLKFMVYLQKENIIDESGMPKERFSAEFPKEGPSILRIQQVVRGDSAAYFCASSPPLTGAYEQYFGPGTRLTVT.

The chain is built from TRBV27 and TRBJ1-4, with D unclear. The CDR3 length is 16 residues. Trimming took 3 bases from V and 8 from J, leaving 19 bases between them. From germline, CDR1 is MNHEY and CDR2 SMNVEV (reference sequence). The CDR3 DNA reads as TGTGCCAGCAGTTTCAGGCTCGTGGGCCGGTCCGAAAAACTGTTTTTT. Its protein product is CASSFRLVGRSEKLFF.

V gene TRBV6-5 combines with J gene TRBJ2-3; weak D call: TRBD2 (5 bases). Germline V gene lookup returns CDR1 MNHEY and CDR2 SVGAGI. Between the trimmed V and J ends, which lost 6 bases and 4 bases, there was a span of 17 bases. The CDR3 is 15 residues long. CDR3 nucleotides: TGTGCCAGCAGCCGCCTAGGACTTGCGGCAGATACGCAGTATTTT. The encoded protein is CASSRLGLAADTQYF.

This clone was recorded once. An end of the junction does not agree with germline; a read error may underlie this. This chain links TRBV6-5 with TRBJ1-5; D is undetermined. This CDR3 spans 14 amino acids. In germline, CDR1 is MNHEY, CDR2 SVGAGI. CDR3: CASGYSYSNQPQHF. DNA of the CDR3: TGTGCCAGCGGTTACTCGTATTCCAATCAGCCCCAGCATTTT.

This clone was picked up one time. The chain couples TRBV9 to TRBJ2-1; TRBD1 agrees at 9 bases. Trimming cost V 4 bases and J 7 bases; bases outside gene matches: 6. The CDR3 loop spans 14 amino acids. Germline loops: CDR1 SGDLS, CDR2 YYNGEE. The CDR3 DNA reads TGTGCCAGCAGCACCGGGACAGGGCAAAATGAGCAGTTCTTC. Residues: CASSTGTGQNEQFF.